This T cell receptor (beta chain) stems from a study of T cells expressing NK-cell markers. Study-wide results and limits: These clonotypes additionally ranked first within the CD3+CD56-NKG2C+ fraction of a few donors.

TCRdb reprocessed the 5' RACE reads and stores each CDR3 protein as one record, lacking DNA. The sample's table shows roughly 170,000 distinct CDR3 sequences. Details on this clonotype: Its target is unknown.

From germline, CDR1 is KGHDR and CDR2 SFDVKD. The CDR3 covers 12 residues. The TCR originated in a woman between 18 and 70 years old in good health. The chain carries TRBV24-1 and TRBJ2-2. The sample taken for sequencing was blood T cells: a sorted CD56 or NKG2C T cell subset, CD4+ or CD8+ T cells, or bulk PBMC T cells (not recorded which). This CDR3 reads CATSDLGRELFF.